These 10 T cell receptor beta chains share one sample of origin, sequenced in a study of neurological immune-mediated disorders. Time point here: longitudinal time-point 3. MiXCR, run by TCRdb on the 5' RACE reads, gives a single entry per CDR3 protein. The sample includes more than 75,000 distinct CDR3 sequences, 3.5% to 4.5% seen only once; the top ten take approximately 5.4%. Specimen: PBMCs. These TCRs come from a woman aged 55-70 years with multiple sclerosis.

This clonotype was counted ten times or more. This chain connects TRBV28 to TRBJ2-7; TRBD1 matches at 9 bases. Germline V lookup: CDR1 MDHEN, CDR2 SYDVKM. V shed 6 bases, J shed 2 bases, and the junction held 5 bases outside the gene matches. The CDR3 runs 14 residues. In nucleotides, the CDR3 is TGTGCCAGCAGAGAACAGGGGGCCCCCTACGAGCAGTACTTC. Translation: CASREQGAPYEQYF.

The V call is TRBV12-3 or TRBV12-4, the J call TRBJ1-1, with D hard to call. With 6 bases removed from V and 0 bases from J, the gap between germline ends came to 8 bases. The CDR3 runs to 13 residues. The CDR3 loop is CASRRVLNTEAFF. In DNA, the CDR3 is TGTGCCAGCAGGAGAGTTCTGAACACTGAAGCTTTCTTT.

Many counts were recorded for this clonotype. The genes are TRBV20-1 and TRBJ2-3; TRBD1 is a possible D gene (6 bases). Trimming stripped 0 bases from V and 0 bases from J, with 13 bases between. In germline, CDR1 is DFQATT, CDR2 SNEGSKA (reference sequence). The CDR3 is 16 amino acids. This chain's CDR3 is CSARDPQGLSTDTQYF. The CDR3 DNA reads as TGCAGTGCTAGAGACCCGCAGGGGCTTAGCACAGATACGCAGTATTTT.

In regard to this clonotype: A much bigger clone sits one base away, suggesting this may be a read error. V gene TRBV6-2 or TRBV6-3 combines with J gene TRBJ1-6, with 10 bases aligning to TRBD1. The CDR3 has 16 residues. V trimming: 6 bases; J trimming: 8 bases; junction bases outside the gene matches: 10. Germline-derived CDR1 and CDR2 are MNHEY and SVGEGT. The CDR3 spells CASSSRDRGDDSPLHF. The CDR3 bases are TGTGCCAGCAGCTCCCGGGACAGGGGTGATGATTCACCCCTCCACTTT.

This clonotype came up many times. The chain employs TRBV10-3 and TRBJ2-1; 8 positions match TRBD2. Germline V gene sequence: CDR1 ENHRY, CDR2 SYGVKD. The CDR3 is 16 residues long. Trimming removed 0 bases from V and 0 bases from J; junction bases left unmatched: 1. The CDR3 sequence: CAISESSGNSYNEQFF. The CDR3 bases are TGTGCCATCAGTGAGTCTAGCGGGAACTCCTACAATGAGCAGTTCTTC.

The table lists this clonotype with a few counts. CDR3 loop: CASSSIPERTYEQYF. In DNA form, the CDR3 reads TGTGCCAGCAGTTCAATTCCCGAGCGGACCTACGAGCAGTACTTC. The chain is built from TRBV6-6 and TRBJ2-7; perhaps TRBD2 as D (5 bases). The CDR3 contains 15 residues. The germline gives CDR1 MNHNY, CDR2 SVGAGI (reference sequence). Trimming stripped 4 bases from V and 2 bases from J, with 15 bases between.

This clonotype showed up many times. The chain recombines TRBV11-2 with TRBJ2-1, with 7 bases aligning to TRBD2. V was pared by 5 bases and J by 7 bases, with 8 bases of the junction left unmatched. The CDR3 is 14 amino acids. Germline lookup yields CDR1 SGHAT and CDR2 FQNNGV. This CDR3 is CASSPSGGMNEQFF. CDR3 coding DNA: TGTGCCAGCAGCCCCTCGGGGGGTATGAATGAGCAGTTCTTC.

In its sample, this clonotype was seen many times. CDR3 amino acids: CASSRQFSPLHF. CDR3 nucleotides: TGTGCCAGCAGCCGACAGTTTTCACCCCTCCACTTT. V gene TRBV14 combines with J gene TRBJ1-6; TRBD1 is a possible D gene (5 bases). Germline V CDR1 and CDR2: SGHDN, FVKESK. The CDR3 runs 12 residues. Trimming took 4 bases from V and 9 from J, leaving 7 bases between them.

The sample holds many counts of this clonotype. CDR3 protein: CASSSAWTTGELFF. CDR3 sequence (DNA): TGCGCCAGCAGCTCCGCATGGACCACCGGGGAGCTGTTTTTT. The chain links TRBV5-1 to TRBJ2-2; D is unresolved. Germline values: CDR1 SGHRS, CDR2 YFSETQ. Trimming cost V 3 bases and J 4 bases, with 10 bases left between them. CDR3 length equals 14 residues.

This clonotype was counted ten times or more. The J gene is TRBJ2-1, the V gene TRBV24-1, with TRBD1 matching 8 bases. In germline, CDR1 is KGHDR, CDR2 SFDVKD. The junction had 9 bases not matched to a gene; V was cut back by 5 bases and J by 7 bases. The CDR3 has 15 amino acids. CDR3 DNA sequence: TGTGCCACCAGTGGAACCGGGACAGGTCTTAATGAGCAGTTCTTC. Its protein is CATSGTGTGLNEQFF.